This T cell receptor (beta chain) originates from a study of shared clonotypes between healthy human individuals. The overall study: Each donor's CD4 naive and CD4 memory cells filled three plates apiece, CD8 naive two, and CD8 memory one. Study-wide findings and caveats: On the whole, naive subsets had larger estimated richness than memory subsets had.

An approximately 200 ng quantity of DNA, 25,000 to 30,000 T cell genomes, went into the sorted-subset replicate PCRs. Here immunoSEQ multiplex PCR was the method, and the copy in TCRdb shows in-frame clones only, minus some. This table has 980,000 or so clones, around three quarters appearing once. With regard to this clone: What it binds is not known.

Per the germline V gene, CDR1 is MNHNS and CDR2 is SASEGT. There are 13 residues in the CDR3. V shed 2 bases and J 6 bases; nucleotides not matched to a gene: 1. This chain connects TRBV6-1 to TRBJ2-1, with TRBD1 matching 7 bases. This receptor was taken from a man younger than 35 in good health. Sequenced sample: memory CD4+ T cells sorted from blood. Subset denoted: CD45RA-negative fraction. In nucleotides, the CDR3 is TGTGCCAGCAGTGAATCAGGGGGCAATGAGCAGTTCTTC. This gives the protein CASSESGGNEQFF.